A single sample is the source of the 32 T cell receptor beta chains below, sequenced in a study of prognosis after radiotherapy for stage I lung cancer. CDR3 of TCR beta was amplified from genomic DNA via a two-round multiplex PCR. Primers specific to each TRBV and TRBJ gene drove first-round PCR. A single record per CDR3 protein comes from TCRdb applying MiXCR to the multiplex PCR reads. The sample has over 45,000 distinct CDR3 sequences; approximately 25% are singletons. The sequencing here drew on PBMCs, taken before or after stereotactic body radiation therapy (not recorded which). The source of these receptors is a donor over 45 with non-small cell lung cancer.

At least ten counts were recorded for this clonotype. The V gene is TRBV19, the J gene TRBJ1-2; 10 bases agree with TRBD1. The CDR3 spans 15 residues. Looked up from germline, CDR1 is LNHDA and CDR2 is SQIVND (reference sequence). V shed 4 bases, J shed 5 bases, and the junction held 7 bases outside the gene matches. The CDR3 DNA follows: TGTGCCAGTAGTAGTTACCCGGGACAGGGGTATGGCTACACCTTC. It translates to CASSSYPGQGYGYTF.

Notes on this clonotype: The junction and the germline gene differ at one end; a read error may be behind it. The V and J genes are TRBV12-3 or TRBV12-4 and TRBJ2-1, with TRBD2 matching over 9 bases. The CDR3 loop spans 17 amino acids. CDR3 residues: CSSSVTPTSGGVREQFF. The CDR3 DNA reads TGTTCCAGCAGTGTAACCCCGACTAGCGGTGGGGTGCGGGAGCAGTTCTTC.

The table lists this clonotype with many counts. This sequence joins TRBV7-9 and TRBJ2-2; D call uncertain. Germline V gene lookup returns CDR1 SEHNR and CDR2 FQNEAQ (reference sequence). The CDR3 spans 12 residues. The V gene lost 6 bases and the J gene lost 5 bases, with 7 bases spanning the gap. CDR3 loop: CASRRMTGELFF. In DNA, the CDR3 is TGTGCCAGCAGACGTATGACCGGGGAGCTGTTTTTT.

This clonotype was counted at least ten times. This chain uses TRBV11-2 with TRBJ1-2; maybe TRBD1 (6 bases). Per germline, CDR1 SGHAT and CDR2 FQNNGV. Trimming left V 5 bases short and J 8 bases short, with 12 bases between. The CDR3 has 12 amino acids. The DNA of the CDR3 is TGTGCCAGCAGCCATAGTGACAGGGGCTACACCTTC. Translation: CASSHSDRGYTF.

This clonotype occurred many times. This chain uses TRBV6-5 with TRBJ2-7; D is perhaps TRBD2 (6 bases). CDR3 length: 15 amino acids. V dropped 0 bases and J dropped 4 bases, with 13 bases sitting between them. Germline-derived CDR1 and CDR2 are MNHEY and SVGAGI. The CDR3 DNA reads TGTGCCAGCAGTTACTCGCGGCAGGGAGGATACGAGCAGTACTTC. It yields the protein CASSYSRQGGYEQYF.

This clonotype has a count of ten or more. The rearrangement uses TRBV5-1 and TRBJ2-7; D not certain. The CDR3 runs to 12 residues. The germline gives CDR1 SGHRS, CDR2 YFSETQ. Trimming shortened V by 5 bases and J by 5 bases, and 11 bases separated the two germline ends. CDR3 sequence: CASRIDQNEQYF. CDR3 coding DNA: TGCGCCAGCAGAATCGACCAGAACGAGCAGTACTTC.

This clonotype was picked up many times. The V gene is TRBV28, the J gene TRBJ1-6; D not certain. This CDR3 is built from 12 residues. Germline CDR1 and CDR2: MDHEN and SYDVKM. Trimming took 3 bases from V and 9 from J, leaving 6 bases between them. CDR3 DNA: TGTGCCAGCAGTTTGGGTACTTCACCCCTCCACTTT. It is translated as CASSLGTSPLHF.

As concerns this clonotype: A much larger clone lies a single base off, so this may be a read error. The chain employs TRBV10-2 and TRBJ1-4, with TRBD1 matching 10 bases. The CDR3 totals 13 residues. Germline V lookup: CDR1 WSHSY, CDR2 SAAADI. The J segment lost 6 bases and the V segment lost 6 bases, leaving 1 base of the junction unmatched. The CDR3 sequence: CASRDRGDEKLFF. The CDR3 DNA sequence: TGCGCCAGCAGGGACAGGGGGGATGAAAAACTGTTTTTT.

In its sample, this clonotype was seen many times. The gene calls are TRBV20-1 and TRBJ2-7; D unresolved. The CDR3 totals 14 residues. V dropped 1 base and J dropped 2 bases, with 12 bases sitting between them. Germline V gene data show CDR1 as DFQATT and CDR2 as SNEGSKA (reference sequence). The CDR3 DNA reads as TGCAGTGCTAGAGGAGAAAGGAACCCCTACGAGCAGTACTTC. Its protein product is CSARGERNPYEQYF.

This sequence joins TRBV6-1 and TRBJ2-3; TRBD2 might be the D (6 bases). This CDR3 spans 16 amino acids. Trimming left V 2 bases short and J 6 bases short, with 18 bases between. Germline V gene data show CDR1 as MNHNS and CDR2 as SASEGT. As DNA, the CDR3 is TGTGCCAGCAGTGAACGACTAGTTATGCTATCGGATACGCAGTATTTT. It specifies CASSERLVMLSDTQYF.

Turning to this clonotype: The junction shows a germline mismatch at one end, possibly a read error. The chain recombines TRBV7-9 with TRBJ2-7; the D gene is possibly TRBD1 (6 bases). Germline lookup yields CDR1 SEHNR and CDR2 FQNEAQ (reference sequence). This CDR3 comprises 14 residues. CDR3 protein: CASSLGQGNHEQYF. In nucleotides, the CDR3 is TGTGCGAGCAGCTTAGGGCAGGGGAACCACGAGCAGTACTTC. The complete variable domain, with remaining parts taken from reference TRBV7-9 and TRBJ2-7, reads DTGVSQNPRHKITKRGQNVTFRCDPISEHNRLYWYRQTLGQGPEFLTYFQNEAQLEKSRLLSDRFSAERPKGSFSTLEIQRTEQGDSAMYLCASSLGQGNHEQYFGPGTRLTVT.

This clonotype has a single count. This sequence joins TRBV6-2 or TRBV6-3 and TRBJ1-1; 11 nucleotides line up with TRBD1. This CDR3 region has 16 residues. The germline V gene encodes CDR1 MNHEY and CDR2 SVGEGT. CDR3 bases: TGTGACAGAAAACGGGGACAGGGGGGAGTGAACACTGAAGCTTTCTTT. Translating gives CDRKRGQGGVNTEAFF.

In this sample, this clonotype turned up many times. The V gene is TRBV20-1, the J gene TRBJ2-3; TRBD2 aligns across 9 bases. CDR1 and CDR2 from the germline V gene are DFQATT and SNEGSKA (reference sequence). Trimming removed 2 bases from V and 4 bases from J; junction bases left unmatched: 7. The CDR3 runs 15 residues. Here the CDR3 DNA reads TGCAGTGCTAGAAGGGCGGGGGGGCGGTCAGATACGCAGTATTTT. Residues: CSARRAGGRSDTQYF.

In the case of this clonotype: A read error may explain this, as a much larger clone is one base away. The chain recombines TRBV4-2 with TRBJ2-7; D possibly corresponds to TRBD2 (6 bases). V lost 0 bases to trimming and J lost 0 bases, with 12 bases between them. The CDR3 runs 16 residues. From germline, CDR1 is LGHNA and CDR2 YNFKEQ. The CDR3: CASSQDRLGDSYEQYF. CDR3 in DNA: TGTGCCAGCAGCCAAGATCGACTAGGGGACTCCTACGAGCAGTACTTC.

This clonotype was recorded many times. The CDR3 DNA follows: TGTGCCAGCTCACCAGGGACAGACGACGAGCAGTACTTC. Translation: CASSPGTDDEQYF. This chain uses TRBV18 with TRBJ2-7; TRBD1 agrees at 7 bases. The V segment lost 2 bases and the J segment 5 bases; nucleotides outside the gene matches: 3. The CDR3 has 13 residues. CDR1 KGHSH and CDR2 LQKENI come from the germline V gene.

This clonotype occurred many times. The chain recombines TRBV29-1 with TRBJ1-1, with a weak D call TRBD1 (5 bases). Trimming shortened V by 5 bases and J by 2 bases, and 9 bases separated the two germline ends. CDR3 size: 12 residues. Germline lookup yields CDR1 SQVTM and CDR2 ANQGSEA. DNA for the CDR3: TGCAGCGTTACGGGACCTAACACTGAAGCTTTCTTT. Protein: CSVTGPNTEAFF.

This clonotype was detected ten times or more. Here the CDR3 reads CSARAQGAGEKLFF. The CDR3 nucleotides are TGCAGTGCTAGGGCTCAGGGGGCAGGTGAAAAACTGTTTTTT. This chain links TRBV20-1 with TRBJ1-4; TRBD1 aligns across 8 bases. The CDR3 has 14 amino acids. Germline CDR1 is DFQATT and CDR2 is SNEGSKA (reference sequence). V lost 3 bases and J lost 7; bases outside the gene matches: 7.

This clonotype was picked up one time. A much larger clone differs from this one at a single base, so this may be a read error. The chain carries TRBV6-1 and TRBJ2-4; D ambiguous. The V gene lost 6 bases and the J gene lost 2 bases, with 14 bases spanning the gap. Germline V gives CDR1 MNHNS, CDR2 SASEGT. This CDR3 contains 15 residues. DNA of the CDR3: TGTGCCAGCAGCACCCTCCTGGGGACCAAAAACATTCAGTACTTC. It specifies CASSTLLGTKNIQYF.

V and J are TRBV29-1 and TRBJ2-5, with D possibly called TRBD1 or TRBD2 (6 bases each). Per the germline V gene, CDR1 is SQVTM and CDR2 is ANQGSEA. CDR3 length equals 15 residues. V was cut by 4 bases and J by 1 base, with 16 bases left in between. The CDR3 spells CSVARGGTSQETQYF. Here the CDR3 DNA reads TGCAGCGTTGCTCGAGGGGGGACGAGCCAAGAGACCCAGTACTTC.

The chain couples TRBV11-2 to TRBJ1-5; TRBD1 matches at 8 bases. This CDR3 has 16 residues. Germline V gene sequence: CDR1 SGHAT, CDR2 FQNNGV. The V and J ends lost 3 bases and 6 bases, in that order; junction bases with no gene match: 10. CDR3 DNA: TGTGCCAGCAGCTTTGGCGTGGGGCAGGGGGCTCAGCCCCAGCATTTT. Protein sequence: CASSFGVGQGAQPQHF.

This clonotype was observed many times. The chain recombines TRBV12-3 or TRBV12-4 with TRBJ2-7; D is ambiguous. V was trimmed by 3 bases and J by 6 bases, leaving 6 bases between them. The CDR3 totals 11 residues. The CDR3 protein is CASSFYSEQYF. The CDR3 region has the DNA TGTGCCAGCAGTTTTTATAGCGAGCAGTACTTC.

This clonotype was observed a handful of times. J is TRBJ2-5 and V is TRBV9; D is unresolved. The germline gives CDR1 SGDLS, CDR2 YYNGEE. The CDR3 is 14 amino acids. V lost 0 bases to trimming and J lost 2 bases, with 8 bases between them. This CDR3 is CASSVGVGQETQYF. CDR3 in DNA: TGTGCCAGCAGCGTAGGAGTGGGTCAAGAGACCCAGTACTTC.

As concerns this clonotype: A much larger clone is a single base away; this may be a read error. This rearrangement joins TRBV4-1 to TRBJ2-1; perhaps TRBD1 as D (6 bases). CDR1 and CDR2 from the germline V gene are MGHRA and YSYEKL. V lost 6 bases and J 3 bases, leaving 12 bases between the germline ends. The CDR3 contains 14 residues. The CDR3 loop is CASRRGGLYNEQFF. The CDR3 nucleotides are TGCGCCAGCAGACGTGGGGGCCTCTACAATGAGCAGTTCTTC.

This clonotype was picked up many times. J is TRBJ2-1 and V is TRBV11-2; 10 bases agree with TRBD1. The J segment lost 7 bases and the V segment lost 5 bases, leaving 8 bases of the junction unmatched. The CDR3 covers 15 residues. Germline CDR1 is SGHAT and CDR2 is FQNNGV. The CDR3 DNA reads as TGTGCCAGCAGCAGACAGGGGGCTTTTGAGAATGAGCAGTTCTTC. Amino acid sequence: CASSRQGAFENEQFF.

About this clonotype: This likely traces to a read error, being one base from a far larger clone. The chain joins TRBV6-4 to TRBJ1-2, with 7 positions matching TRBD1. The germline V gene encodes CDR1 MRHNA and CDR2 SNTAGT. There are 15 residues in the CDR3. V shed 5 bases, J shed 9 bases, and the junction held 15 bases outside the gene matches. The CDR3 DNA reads TGTGCCAGCAGTAAAACCGGGACAGTAGCTTATTGCTACACCTTC. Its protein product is CASSKTGTVAYCYTF.

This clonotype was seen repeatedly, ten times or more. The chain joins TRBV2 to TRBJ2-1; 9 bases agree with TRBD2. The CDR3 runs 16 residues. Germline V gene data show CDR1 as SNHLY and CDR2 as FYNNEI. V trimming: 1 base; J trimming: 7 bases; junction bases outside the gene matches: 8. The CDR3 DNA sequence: TGTGCCAGCAGTGAAGGAGGCGGGGGGGCCCTAAATGAGCAGTTCTTC. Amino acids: CASSEGGGGALNEQFF.

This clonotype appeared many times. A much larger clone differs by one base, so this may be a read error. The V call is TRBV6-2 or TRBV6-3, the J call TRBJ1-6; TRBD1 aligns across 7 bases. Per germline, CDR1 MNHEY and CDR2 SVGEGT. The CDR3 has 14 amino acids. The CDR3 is CASSWDSFNSPLRF. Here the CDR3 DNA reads TGTGCCAGCAGTTGGGACAGCTTTAATTCACCCCTCCGCTTT.

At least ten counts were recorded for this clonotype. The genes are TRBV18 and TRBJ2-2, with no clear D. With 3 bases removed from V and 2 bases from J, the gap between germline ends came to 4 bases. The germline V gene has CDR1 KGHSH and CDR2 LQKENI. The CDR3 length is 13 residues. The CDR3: CASSPINTGELFF. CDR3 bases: TGTGCCAGCTCACCTATTAACACCGGGGAGCTGTTTTTT.

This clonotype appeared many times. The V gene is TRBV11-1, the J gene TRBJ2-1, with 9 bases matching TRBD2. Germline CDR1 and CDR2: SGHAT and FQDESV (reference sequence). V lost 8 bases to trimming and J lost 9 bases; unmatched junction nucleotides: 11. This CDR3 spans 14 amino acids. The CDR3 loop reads CASHPGLASGEQFF. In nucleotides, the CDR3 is TGTGCCAGCCATCCGGGACTAGCTTCGGGTGAGCAGTTCTTC.

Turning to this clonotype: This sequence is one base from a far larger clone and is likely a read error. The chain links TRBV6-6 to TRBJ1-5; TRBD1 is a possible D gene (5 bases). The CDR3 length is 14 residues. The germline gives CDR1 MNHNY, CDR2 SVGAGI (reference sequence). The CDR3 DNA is TGTGCCAGCAGTTACTCTCAGGGAGGTCAGCACCAGCATTTT. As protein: CASSYSQGGQHQHF.

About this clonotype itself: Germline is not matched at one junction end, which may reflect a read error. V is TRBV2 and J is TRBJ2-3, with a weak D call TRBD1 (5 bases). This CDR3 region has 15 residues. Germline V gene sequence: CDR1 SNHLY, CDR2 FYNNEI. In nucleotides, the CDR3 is TGTGCCAGCAGCGCCCGTAAAACAGGTTTGGATACGCAGTGTTTT. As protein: CASSARKTGLDTQCF.

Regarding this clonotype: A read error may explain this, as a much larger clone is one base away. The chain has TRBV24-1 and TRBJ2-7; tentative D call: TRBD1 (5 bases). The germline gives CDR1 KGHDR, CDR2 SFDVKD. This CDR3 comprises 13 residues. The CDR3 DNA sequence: TGTACCACCAGTGATCCTGACAGAAGGGAGCAGTACTTC. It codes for CTTSDPDRREQYF.